The rows below give T cell receptor beta chains drawn from one sample of a study of blood T cell repertoires in COVID-19. Repertoires were generated with immunoSEQ multiplex PCR, while TCRdb's copy carries only in-frame clones and drops some. The table has 110,000 to 150,000 clones, roughly 88% seen once. Sequenced sample: peripheral blood. These receptors came from a woman aged 55-70 years with acute or convalescent COVID-19. Both conserved end residues are part of each CDR3. The D gene is left open where the match is weak. The size of a clone is reported for some rows only, either as once, few or many, or as a class for expanded clones.

size	D	V	length	J	DNA	CDR3
NA	NA	TRBV6-2/TRBV6-3	13	TRBJ2-5	TGTGCCAGCAGTCCCCTCAACTCGGAGACCCAGTACTTC	CASSPLNSETQYF
NA	NA	TRBV29-1	15	TRBJ2-1	TGCAGCGTCTCGGGGGTCGGTACAGGGGATCCTGAGCAGTTCTTC	CSVSGVGTGDPEQFF
NA	NA	TRBV11-2	15	TRBJ2-3	TGTGCCAGCAGTACCGGACAGACCATAACAGATACGCAGTATTTT	CASSTGQTITDTQYF
once	NA	TRBV7-8	14	TRBJ2-3	TGTGCCAGCTCCCCTTGGGCGCGGGGAGATACGCAGTATTTT	CASSPWARGDTQYF
NA	NA	TRBV7-9	12	TRBJ2-7	TGTGCCAGCAGTTGGGGAGAGTACGAGCAGTACTTC	CASSWGEYEQYF
NA	NA	TRBV6-5	14	TRBJ2-1	TGTGCCAGCATTACAGGGTCGGTAGGGAATGAGCAGTTCTTC	CASITGSVGNEQFF
NA	NA	TRBV19	15	TRBJ1-1	TGTGCCAGTAGTATAGATGGATTGGGGGGGACTGAAGCTTTCTTT	CASSIDGLGGTEAFF
NA	TRBD2	TRBV6-6	16	TRBJ2-1	TGTGCCAGCAGTTACCGCGGGGGGGCCGGCGACAATGAGCAGTTCTTC	CASSYRGGAGDNEQFF
once	TRBD1	TRBV7-2	14	TRBJ1-1	TGTGCCAGCAGCCGGGGACAGTACTTCACTGAAGCTTTCTTT	CASSRGQYFTEAFF
NA	TRBD1	TRBV5-1	14	TRBJ1-1	TGCGCCAGCAGCACCACGACAGGGTATGCTGAAGCTTTCTTT	CASSTTTGYAEAFF
NA	NA	TRBV28	14	TRBJ1-6	TGTGCCAGCAGTTTCAGACGGGTAAATTCACCCCTCCACTTT	CASSFRRVNSPLHF
NA	NA	TRBV30	14	TRBJ1-4	TGTGCCTGGAGTGGGGGTGGGGAGAATGAAAAACTGTTTTTT	CAWSGGGENEKLFF
NA	TRBD1	TRBV10-3	14	TRBJ1-2	TGTGCCATCAGTGACTCGGACAGGGAGTATGGCTACACCTTC	CAISDSDREYGYTF
NA	NA	TRBV7-6	14	TRBJ2-3	TGTGCCAGCAGCACCCGGACTAGCACAGATACGCAGTATTTT	CASSTRTSTDTQYF
NA	TRBD1	TRBV29-1	17	TRBJ1-4	TGCAGCGTCTCCCGGGACAGGGCCGGCGGTGGCGATGAAAAACTGTTTTTT	CSVSRDRAGGGDEKLFF
NA	NA	TRBV6-5	16	TRBJ1-5	TGTGCCAGCAGTTACTCGAGCCAGGGGATCAATCAGCCCCAGCATTTT	CASSYSSQGINQPQHF
once	NA	TRBV7-9	14	TRBJ2-3	TGTGCCAGCAGCGTCACCGGGAGCACAGATACGCAGTATTTT	CASSVTGSTDTQYF